Presented here are 22 T cell receptor beta chains from one specimen sequenced in a study of control samples from healthy donors and cancer patients. TCRdb's copy holds only in-frame clones and misses some; the assay was immunoSEQ multiplex PCR. The sample has tens of thousands of clones; 79% are singletons. Sequenced input: PBMCs. The receptors originated from a man aged 55 to 70 with head and neck cancer.

For this clone: Other DNA sequences in the sample encode the same CDR3. The CDR3 here is CASSQGSSYEQYF. The DNA for the CDR3 is TGTGCCAGCAGCCAAGGCAGCTCCTACGAGCAGTACTTC. The chain has TRBV3-1 (or the pseudogene TRBV3-2) and TRBJ2-7; no definite D call. V was trimmed by 1 base and J by 0 bases, leaving 4 bases between them. The CDR3 is 13 residues long. Germline loops: CDR1 LGHDT, CDR2 YNNKEL (reference sequence).

The J gene is TRBJ2-1, the V gene TRBV27; D is unresolved. CDR1 and CDR2 from the germline V gene are MNHEY and SMNVEV (reference sequence). V lost 7 bases and J 5 bases, leaving 6 bases between the germline ends. This CDR3 is built from 11 residues. The chain's CDR3 is CASMVHNEQFF. CDR3 nucleotide sequence: TGTGCCAGCATGGTCCACAATGAGCAGTTCTTC.

V usage is TRBV7-9 and J usage is TRBJ1-3, with no clear D. The CDR3 is 14 amino acids. The ends were cut back, 9 bases at V and 4 bases at J, with 16 bases in the middle. Germline assignment: CDR1 SEHNR and CDR2 FQNEAQ (reference sequence). CDR3: CASYRAGPGNTIYF. The CDR3 nucleotides read TGTGCCAGTTACCGCGCTGGGCCCGGAAACACCATATATTTT.

This clone was seen more than once but under ten times. CDR3 protein: CASSQSGGLSYEQYF. The DNA for the CDR3 is TGTGCCAGCAGCCAATCTGGGGGCCTGTCCTACGAGCAGTACTTC. The chain has TRBV3-1 (or the pseudogene TRBV3-2) and TRBJ2-7; D perhaps matches TRBD1 (6 bases). Germline CDR1 LGHDT, CDR2 YNNKEL (reference sequence). V gave up 2 bases and J gave up 1 base, with 12 bases separating them. The CDR3 has 15 amino acids.

This clone showed up just a few times. The V and J genes are TRBV12-5 and TRBJ2-7; 9 nucleotides line up with TRBD1. This CDR3 is 17 amino acids long. The J segment lost 0 bases and the V segment lost 6 bases, leaving 12 bases of the junction unmatched. Germline lookup yields CDR1 LGHNT and CDR2 FRNRAP. CDR3 sequence: CASGRSGTGLSSYEQYF. The CDR3, as DNA: TGTGCTAGTGGGAGGTCAGGGACAGGGCTCAGCTCCTACGAGCAGTACTTC.

The rearrangement uses TRBV3-1 (or the pseudogene TRBV3-2) and TRBJ1-2, with D perhaps matching TRBD1 (5 bases). Germline CDR1 LGHDT, CDR2 YNNKEL (reference sequence). The CDR3 sequence is 14 residues long. Trimming took 7 bases from V and 8 from J, leaving 20 bases between them. The CDR3 DNA sequence: TGTGCCAGCACCCTACTCGGGGGTGAACGGGGCTACACCTTC. Protein: CASTLLGGERGYTF.

The gene calls are TRBV3-1 (or the pseudogene TRBV3-2) and TRBJ2-3; 15 positions match TRBD2. CDR1 and CDR2 from the germline V gene are LGHDT and YNNKEL (reference sequence). This CDR3 region has 16 residues. V was pared by 4 bases and J by 8 bases, with 7 bases of the junction left unmatched. The CDR3 sequence: CASSRTSGRALGTQYF. CDR3 coding DNA: TGTGCCAGCAGCCGGACTAGCGGGAGGGCCCTGGGTACGCAGTATTTT.

The chain has TRBV4-3 and TRBJ2-5, with TRBD2 identical over 7 bases. Germline V CDR1 and CDR2: LGHNA, YSLEER. Unmatched junction bases numbered 2, after V lost 1 base and J lost 0 bases. This CDR3 has 15 amino acids. The CDR3 sequence: CASSQGLADQETQYF. The CDR3 nucleotides are TGCGCCAGCAGCCAAGGTCTAGCGGACCAAGAGACCCAGTACTTC.

The V call is TRBV7-3, the J call TRBJ1-5; the D is unclear. Trimming left V 0 bases short and J 4 bases short, with 10 bases between. Germline CDR1 and CDR2: SGHTA and FQGTGA. CDR3 length equals 15 residues. The DNA of the CDR3 is TGTGCCAGCAGCTTAACGGGGTTAGGGAATCAGCCCCAGCATTTT. Its translation is CASSLTGLGNQPQHF.

The J gene is TRBJ2-3, the V gene TRBV6-2 or TRBV6-3; TRBD1 matches 8 bases. Trimming removed 4 bases from V and 5 bases from J; junction bases left unmatched: 11. This CDR3 region has 16 residues. Germline V lookup: CDR1 MNHEY, CDR2 SVGEGT. The CDR3 bases are TGTGCCAGCAGTTTCTCCAGGACAGGGACGGGAGATACGCAGTATTTT. This sequence encodes CASSFSRTGTGDTQYF.

This clone was detected a few times. Since a far larger clone is one base different, this is likely a read error. The identical CDR3 is also encoded by other nucleotide sequences in the sample. The chain joins TRBV11-3 to TRBJ2-2; no reliable D call. Germline assignment: CDR1 SGHNT and CDR2 YENEEA. The CDR3 runs 12 residues. V gave up 5 bases and J gave up 0 bases, with 1 base separating them. This CDR3 is CASSPNTGELFF. As DNA, the CDR3 is TGTGCCAGCAGCCCGAACACCGGGGAGCTGTTTTTT.

The gene calls are TRBV24-1 and TRBJ2-1; TRBD1 might be the D (6 bases). Trimming left V 2 bases short and J 10 bases short, with 11 bases between. Germline loops: CDR1 KGHDR, CDR2 SFDVKD. This CDR3 region has 13 residues. CDR3 coding DNA: TGTGCCACCAGTGATTATTCAGGGGACGAGCAGTTCTTC. Residues: CATSDYSGDEQFF.

The chain employs TRBV24-1 and TRBJ1-2; TRBD1 is a possible D gene (5 bases). V was trimmed by 0 bases and J by 2 bases, leaving 6 bases between them. CDR3 length: 14 residues. The germline V gene encodes CDR1 KGHDR and CDR2 SFDVKD. CDR3 region: CATSDLWGNYGYTF. CDR3 nucleotides: TGTGCCACCAGTGATTTGTGGGGGAACTATGGCTACACCTTC.

The V gene is TRBV5-6, the J gene TRBJ2-1, with D unclear. V was pared by 4 bases and J by 0 bases, with 14 bases between. CDR3 length equals 16 residues. Germline V gene lookup returns CDR1 SGHDT and CDR2 YYEEEE. The CDR3 loop is CASSDSVRSSYNEQFF. Here the CDR3 DNA reads TGTGCCAGCAGCGACTCCGTTCGAAGCTCCTACAATGAGCAGTTCTTC.

This chain joins TRBV24-1 and TRBJ1-4; 10 bases are shared with TRBD1. The germline V gene has CDR1 KGHDR and CDR2 SFDVKD. V lost 4 bases and J lost 6; bases outside the gene matches: 4. The CDR3 is 15 residues long. The CDR3, as DNA: TGTGCCACCAGTGAAGCCGGGACAGGGGATGAAAAACTGTTTTTT. Protein sequence: CATSEAGTGDEKLFF.

This rearrangement joins TRBV5-4 to TRBJ2-7; 7 nucleotides agree with TRBD1. Germline V CDR1 and CDR2: SGHNT, YYREEE (reference sequence). V lost 4 bases and J lost 7; bases outside the gene matches: 11. The CDR3 runs to 14 residues. The CDR3 region is CASSHQDRVEEQYF. As DNA, the CDR3 is TGTGCCAGCAGCCATCAAGACAGGGTTGAAGAGCAGTACTTC.

The V gene is TRBV28, the J gene TRBJ2-5; D is perhaps TRBD1 or TRBD2 (5 bases each). CDR3 length: 15 amino acids. Per the germline V gene, CDR1 is MDHEN and CDR2 is SYDVKM. Trimming took off 3 bases at V and 3 bases at J, with 14 bases between the two ends. CDR3 sequence reads: CASSFTAGREETQYF. In DNA, the CDR3 is TGTGCCAGCAGTTTCACGGCGGGCAGGGAAGAGACCCAGTACTTC.

The J gene is TRBJ1-2, the V gene TRBV5-1; D gene unclear. Deletions cut 4 bases from V and 1 base from J, with 14 bases between. The CDR3 is made up of 15 amino acids. The germline V gene encodes CDR1 SGHRS and CDR2 YFSETQ. This CDR3 is CASSPTGVGNYGYTF. The DNA for the CDR3 is TGCGCCAGCAGCCCTACGGGAGTCGGTAACTATGGCTACACCTTC.

This rearrangement joins TRBV9 to TRBJ1-5; a weak D match, TRBD1 (6 bases). The V gene's germline CDR1 is SGDLS and CDR2 YYNGEE. The ends were cut back, 4 bases at V and 4 bases at J, with 21 bases in the middle. This CDR3 contains 17 residues. DNA for the CDR3: TGTGCCAGCAGCAAGGGGGACCCCAACTTGGGGAATCAGCCCCAGCATTTT. Residues: CASSKGDPNLGNQPQHF.

Note on this clone: The sample has other DNA sequences that encode this CDR3 too. The J gene is TRBJ2-3, the V gene TRBV18; unclear D gene. Germline V gives CDR1 KGHSH, CDR2 LQKENI. Trimming pared 1 base from V and 4 bases from J, leaving 3 bases between. The CDR3 has 12 residues. For the CDR3, the DNA is TGTGCCAGCTCACCACTAGCAGATACGCAGTATTTT. It codes for CASSPLADTQYF.

The chain combines TRBV7-9 with TRBJ1-3; D is unclear. Trimming stripped 9 bases from V and 3 bases from J, with 9 bases between. The CDR3 covers 12 residues. Germline assignment: CDR1 SEHNR and CDR2 FQNEAQ (reference sequence). The CDR3 DNA reads as TGTGCCAGTAAAGGGAATGGAAACACCATATATTTT. This translates into CASKGNGNTIYF.

This clone appeared a single time. V gene TRBV11-1 combines with J gene TRBJ2-5; 7 bases are a match to TRBD1. The CDR3 totals 14 residues. Germline V gene data show CDR1 as SGHAT and CDR2 as FQDESV (reference sequence). The ends lost 5 bases at V and 4 bases at J; junction bases unmatched: 7. DNA of the CDR3: TGTGCCAGCAGCCGGGACAGTCCGAGAGAGACCCAGTACTTC. Translating it yields CASSRDSPRETQYF.